The entry below describes one T cell receptor beta chain. These data belong to a study of blood T cell repertoires in COVID-19. Study-level background: From the United States, Italy and Spain came samples of acute and convalescent COVID-19. Sources were T cells, B-cell-depleted T cells, or PBMCs; the material itself was cDNA or gDNA.

The ends were cut back, 4 bases at V and 6 bases at J, with 10 bases in the middle. From germline, CDR1 is MNHEY and CDR2 SVGAGI. CDR3 length: 14 residues. In the authors' workflow: Scientists estimated how many nucleated cells there were by amplifying reference gene primers. Produced via immunoSEQ multiplex PCR; TCRdb's table is partial and in-frame only. V and J calls and clone size are those listed in that table; D and trimming were worked out from the DNA. This repertoire shows more than 65,000 clones, around 80% found once; its top ten account for 5% to 6.5%. The sample was peripheral blood. The sequence was collected from a man in his forties or fifties with active COVID-19. The chain combines TRBV6-5 with TRBJ1-6; D ambiguous. CDR3 nucleotide sequence: TGTGCCAGCAGTTCCTCCAGGTTTAATTCACCCCTCCACTTT. Translating it yields CASSSSRFNSPLHF.